This T cell receptor (beta chain) was observed in a study of shared clonotypes between healthy human individuals. Study observations and caveats: Compared with clonotypes that all four donors shared, non-shared clonotypes had lower generation probabilities. Genetic and exposure-history diversity was limited by the small donor number.

A few counts support this clone. Antigen specificity is unknown. The CDR3 has 19 amino acids. V lost 7 bases and J 6 bases, leaving 31 bases between the germline ends. Germline-derived CDR1 and CDR2 are SEHNR and FQNEAQ (reference sequence). The assay was immunoSEQ multiplex PCR, and TCRdb's table has in-frame clones only and misses some. This repertoire shows some 300,000 clones, 73% found once; its top ten account for more than 9%. The receptor's source is a man aged 25 to 40 in good health. The chain is built from TRBV7-9 and TRBJ1-5; D might be TRBD1 (6 bases). The sample consisted of memory CD4+ T cells sorted from blood. Specified subset: CD45RA-negative fraction. The CDR3 region has the DNA TGTGCCAGCACCGAACCCCCCCACTCAGAAGAGGGGGGCTCTCAGCCCCAGCATTTT. Translated: CASTEPPHSEEGGSQPQHF. The variable domain in full, completed from reference TRBV7-9 and TRBJ1-5, reads DTGVSQNPRHKITKRGQNVTFRCDPISEHNRLYWYRQTLGQGPEFLTYFQNEAQLEKSRLLSDRFSAERPKGSFSTLEIQRTEQGDSAMYLCASTEPPHSEEGGSQPQHFGDGTRLSIL.